The sequence of this T cell receptor (beta chain) was determined in a study of cytomegalovirus exposure and HLA in healthy donors. A multiplex PCR was run with 60 Vbeta primers and 13 Jbeta primers. Assay: immunoSEQ multiplex PCR; the TCRdb copy retains only in-frame clones and omits some. The sample records about 170,000 clones, 75% to 80% being singletons. This clone was observed a single time. Its matching antigen is unknown. Broader study findings: In vitro experiments confirmed that a few CMV-associated chains were specific for CMV antigens. The listing of roughly 160 TCR beta chains classed them as cytomegalovirus-associated.

V shed 5 bases and J 3 bases; nucleotides not matched to a gene: 7. The CDR3 has 15 amino acids. Looked up from germline, CDR1 is SEHNR and CDR2 is FQNEAQ (reference sequence). The chain joins TRBV7-9 to TRBJ2-3, with 8 bases identical to TRBD1. The source of this sequence is a woman aged 45 to 65 in good health and CMV-seropositive. The sequencing input was PBMCs. CDR3 residues: CASSQKGQVTDTQYF. In DNA, the CDR3 is TGTGCCAGCAGCCAAAAGGGACAGGTTACAGATACGCAGTATTTT.